Below are 9 T cell receptor beta chains sequenced from a single sample in a study of control samples from healthy donors and cancer patients. Sequenced by immunoSEQ multiplex PCR; TCRdb stores in-frame clones only, minus some. The sample includes under 200,000 clones, roughly 94% seen only once; the top ten take around 8.5%. The material sequenced was blood. Receptor source: a woman between 35 and 50 years old in good health.

The chain links TRBV3-1 (or the pseudogene TRBV3-2) to TRBJ1-6; D perhaps matches TRBD1 (6 bases). Germline V gives CDR1 LGHDT, CDR2 YNNKEL (reference sequence). Trimming cost V 0 bases and J 13 bases, with 13 bases left between them. This CDR3 has 14 amino acids. The CDR3 bases are TGTGCCAGCAGCCAAGAGGGGGCAAGTGGGCCCCTCCACTTT. Translation gives CASSQEGASGPLHF.

The chain recombines TRBV10-3 with TRBJ1-2, with TRBD1 as a possible D gene (6 bases). CDR1 and CDR2 (germline): ENHRY, SYGVKD. The V end lost 7 bases, the J end lost 2 bases, and 8 bases lay between the germline ends. The CDR3 length is 12 residues. CDR3 in DNA: TGTGCCATCACCACAGGGAACTATGGCTACACCTTC. This gives the protein CAITTGNYGYTF.

This chain links TRBV6-5 with TRBJ1-1; 9 bases are a match to TRBD1. The V gene end was trimmed by 5 bases and the J gene end by 1 base; junction bases not matched to a gene: 2. The germline CDR1 and CDR2 sequences are MNHEY and SVGAGI. CDR3 length equals 14 residues. This CDR3 is CASSRDRENTEAFF. CDR3 nucleotide sequence: TGTGCCAGCAGTAGGGACAGGGAGAACACTGAAGCTTTCTTT.

The J gene is TRBJ1-2, the V gene TRBV4-2; no reliable D call. V dropped 4 bases and J dropped 7 bases, with 19 bases sitting between them. The CDR3 totals 15 residues. CDR1 is LGHNA, CDR2 YNFKEQ, per germline. CDR3 in DNA: TGTGCCAGCAGCCCCCGAGGACGGTGGCCCAGTGGCTACACCTTC. Amino acid sequence: CASSPRGRWPSGYTF.

The V and J genes are TRBV30 and TRBJ1-1; D remains unclear. The CDR3 totals 12 residues. The V end was cut by 3 bases, the J end by 1 base, with 6 bases between. Per germline, CDR1 GTSNPN and CDR2 SVGIG (reference sequence). As DNA, the CDR3 is TGTGCCTGGAGGCGGGGGAACACTGAAGCTTTCTTT. Its protein is CAWRRGNTEAFF.

The chain recombines TRBV5-6 with TRBJ1-1; 10 nucleotides align to TRBD1. V gave up 5 bases and J gave up 8 bases; unmatched junction bases: 9. CDR3 size: 14 residues. Germline V lookup: CDR1 SGHDT, CDR2 YYEEEE. This CDR3 reads CASSMDRGAGEAFF. In nucleotides, the CDR3 is TGTGCCAGCAGTATGGACAGGGGGGCGGGAGAAGCTTTCTTT.

The chain uses TRBV6-2 or TRBV6-3 and TRBJ1-1; possible D gene TRBD1, 5 bases. Trimming removed 2 bases at V and 4 bases at J, with 11 bases between. The CDR3 extends over 14 amino acids. CDR1 is MNHEY and CDR2 is SVGEGT in the germline V gene. CDR3 coding DNA: TGTGCCAGCAGTTACCAGGGTTGGGGCACTGAAGCTTTCTTT. Translated, it gives CASSYQGWGTEAFF.

The chain joins TRBV7-2 to TRBJ2-3; 7 bases line up with TRBD1. The CDR3 spans 14 residues. Germline V gene data show CDR1 as SGHTA and CDR2 as FQGNSA. The trim removed 4 bases at V and 8 bases at J, leaving 9 bases unmatched. The CDR3 loop is CASSSRDSVGTQYF. The CDR3 coding sequence is TGTGCCAGCAGCTCCCGGGACAGCGTGGGTACGCAGTATTTT. Full variable domain (outside the CDR3, taken from reference TRBV7-2 and TRBJ2-3): GAGVSQSPSNKVTEKGKDVELRCDPISGHTALYWYRQSLGQGLEFLIYFQGNSAPDKSGLPSDRFSAERTGGSVSTLTIQRTQQEDSAVYLCASSSRDSVGTQYFGPGTRLTVL.

This clone was observed a single time. For the CDR3, the DNA is TGCAGCGTGGGGACAGGGGGCATCACTGAAGCTTTCTTT. This translates into CSVGTGGITEAFF. This sequence joins TRBV29-1 and TRBJ1-1; 12 bases fit TRBD1. Trimming at V came to 6 bases and at J to 4 bases, leaving 3 bases not matched to a gene. Germline lookup yields CDR1 SQVTM and CDR2 ANQGSEA. The CDR3 length is 13 residues.